Given below is one T cell receptor (beta chain) in context. This sample is drawn from a study of blood T cell repertoires in COVID-19. At the level of the study: COVID-19 samples collected from the United States, Italy and Spain covered acute and convalescent phases.

This table comes from immunoSEQ multiplex PCR, and its TCRdb copy is limited to in-frame clones, with some not included. This sample has 100,000 to 150,000 clones, with 75% to 90% found just once. Patients of the Seattle cohort, enrolled during active infection, were followed longitudinally. The CDR3 has 16 residues. Germline CDR1 SGHDT, CDR2 YYEEEE. After removal of 0 bases from V and 4 bases from J, the junction contained 3 bases not matched to a gene. J is TRBJ2-3 and V is TRBV5-6; TRBD2 matches at 12 bases. Specimen: peripheral blood. The source of this sequence is a woman at least 80 years old with COVID-19, enrolled during active disease. The CDR3 DNA reads as TGTGCCAGCAGCTTGGGACTAGCGGGAGCCCCAGATACGCAGTATTTT. Its protein is CASSLGLAGAPDTQYF.